This T cell receptor (beta chain) was profiled in a study of Tregs in tolerant kidney transplant recipients. The data were produced by immunoSEQ multiplex PCR, yet TCRdb's version contains in-frame clones alone and is incomplete. Here the sample spans 240,000 or so clones, 80% to 85% being singletons. V lost 5 bases, J lost 4 bases, and 10 bases stayed unmatched. From germline, CDR1 is WNHNN and CDR2 SYGVQD (reference sequence). The CDR3 has 16 amino acids. The chain joins TRBV10-1 to TRBJ2-3; 9 bases line up with TRBD2. Sequenced material: CD4+ T cells from blood. The source of this sequence is a human donor in good health. CDR3 in DNA: TGCGCCAGCAGTTTTTCAGCGGGAGGAAGTTCAGATACGCAGTATTTT. Protein: CASSFSAGGSSDTQYF.